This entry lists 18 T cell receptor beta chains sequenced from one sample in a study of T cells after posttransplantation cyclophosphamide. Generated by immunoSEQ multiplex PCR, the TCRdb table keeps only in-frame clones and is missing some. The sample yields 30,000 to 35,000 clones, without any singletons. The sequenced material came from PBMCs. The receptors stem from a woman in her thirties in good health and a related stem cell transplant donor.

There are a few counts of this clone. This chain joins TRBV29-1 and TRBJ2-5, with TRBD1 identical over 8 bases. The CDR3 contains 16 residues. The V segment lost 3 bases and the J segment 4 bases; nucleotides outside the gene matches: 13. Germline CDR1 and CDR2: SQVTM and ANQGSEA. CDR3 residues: CSVEDRDRRVSETQYF. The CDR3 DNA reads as TGCAGCGTTGAGGACAGGGACAGGAGGGTATCAGAGACCCAGTACTTC.

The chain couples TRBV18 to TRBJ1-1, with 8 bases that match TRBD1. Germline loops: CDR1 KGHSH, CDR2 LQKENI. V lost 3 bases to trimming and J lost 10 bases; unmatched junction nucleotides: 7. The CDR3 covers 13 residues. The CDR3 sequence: CASSPADRGRAFF. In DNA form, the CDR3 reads TGTGCCAGCTCACCGGCCGACAGGGGAAGAGCTTTCTTT.

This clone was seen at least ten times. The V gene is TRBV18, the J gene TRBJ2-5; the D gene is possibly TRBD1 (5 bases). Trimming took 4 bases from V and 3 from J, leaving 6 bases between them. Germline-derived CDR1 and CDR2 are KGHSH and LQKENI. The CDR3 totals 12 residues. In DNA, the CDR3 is TGTGCCAGCTCACGACAGAAAGAGACCCAGTACTTC. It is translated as CASSRQKETQYF. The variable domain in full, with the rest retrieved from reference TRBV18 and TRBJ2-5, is NAGVMQNPRHLVRRRGQEARLRCSPMKGHSHVYWYRQLPEEGLKFMVYLQKENIIDESGMPKERFSAEFPKEGPSILRIQQVVRGDSAAYFCASSRQKETQYFGPGTRLLVL.

The CDR3 DNA reads as TGCAGGGAAGGGGAAGCTTTCTTT. This encodes CREGEAFF. The chain carries TRBV20-1 and TRBJ1-1; D unclear. The CDR3 consists of 8 residues. The germline V gene encodes CDR1 DFQATT and CDR2 SNEGSKA (reference sequence).

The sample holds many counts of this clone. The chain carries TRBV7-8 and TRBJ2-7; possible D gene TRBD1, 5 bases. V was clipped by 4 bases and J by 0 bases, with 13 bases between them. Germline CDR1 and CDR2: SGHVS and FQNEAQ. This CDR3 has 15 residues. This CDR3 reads CASSYRTVSSYEQYF. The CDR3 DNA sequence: TGTGCCAGCAGCTACAGGACGGTATCCTCCTACGAGCAGTACTTC.

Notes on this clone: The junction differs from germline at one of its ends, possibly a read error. The CDR3 reads CASSQEIGSGGTDTQYF. CDR3 DNA: TGTGCCAGCAGCCAAGAAATCGGGAGCGGGGGCACGGATACGCAGTATTTT. The chain links TRBV4-2 to TRBJ2-3; 8 bases are a match to TRBD2. Germline CDR1 and CDR2: LGHNA and YNFKEQ. The CDR3 sequence is 17 residues long.

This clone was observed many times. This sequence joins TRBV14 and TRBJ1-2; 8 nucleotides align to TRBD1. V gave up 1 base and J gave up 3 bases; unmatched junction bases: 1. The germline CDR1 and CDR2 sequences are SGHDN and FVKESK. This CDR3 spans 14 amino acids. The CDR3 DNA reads TGTGCCAGCAGCCAAGCAGGGGGCTACTATGGCTACACCTTC. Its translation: CASSQAGGYYGYTF.

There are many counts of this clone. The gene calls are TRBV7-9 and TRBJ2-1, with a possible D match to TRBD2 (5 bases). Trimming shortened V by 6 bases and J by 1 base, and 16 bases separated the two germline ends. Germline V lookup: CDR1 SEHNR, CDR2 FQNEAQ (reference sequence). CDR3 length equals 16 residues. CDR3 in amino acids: CASRSTGVRSYNEQFF. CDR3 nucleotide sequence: TGTGCCAGCAGGTCTACCGGGGTGCGGTCCTACAATGAGCAGTTCTTC.

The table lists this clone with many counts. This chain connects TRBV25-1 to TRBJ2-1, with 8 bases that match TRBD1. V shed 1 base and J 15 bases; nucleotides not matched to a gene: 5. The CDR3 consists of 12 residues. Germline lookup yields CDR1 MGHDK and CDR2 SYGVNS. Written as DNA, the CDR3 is TGTGCCAGCAGTGAATGGGCAGGGGGCTTGTTCTTC. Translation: CASSEWAGGLFF.

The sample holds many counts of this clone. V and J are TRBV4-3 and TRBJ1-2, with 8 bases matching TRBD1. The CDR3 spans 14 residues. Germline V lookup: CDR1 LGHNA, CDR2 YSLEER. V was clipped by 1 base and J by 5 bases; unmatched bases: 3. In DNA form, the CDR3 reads TGCGCCAGCAGCCAAGCAGGGGGCGGGTATGGCTACACCTTC. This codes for CASSQAGGGYGYTF.

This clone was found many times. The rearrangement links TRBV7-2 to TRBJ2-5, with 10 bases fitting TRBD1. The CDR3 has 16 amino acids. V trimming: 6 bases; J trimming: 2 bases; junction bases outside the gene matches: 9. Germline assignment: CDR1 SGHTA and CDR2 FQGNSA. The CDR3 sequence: CASSRQGAARQETQYF. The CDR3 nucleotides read TGTGCCAGCAGTAGACAGGGGGCAGCACGTCAAGAGACCCAGTACTTC.

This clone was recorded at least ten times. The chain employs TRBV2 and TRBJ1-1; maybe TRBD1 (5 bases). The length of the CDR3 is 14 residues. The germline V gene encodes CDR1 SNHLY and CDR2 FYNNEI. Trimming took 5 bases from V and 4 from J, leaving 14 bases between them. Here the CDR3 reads CASSLWGRGTEAFF. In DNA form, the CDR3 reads TGTGCCAGCAGTCTATGGGGTAGGGGCACTGAAGCTTTCTTT.

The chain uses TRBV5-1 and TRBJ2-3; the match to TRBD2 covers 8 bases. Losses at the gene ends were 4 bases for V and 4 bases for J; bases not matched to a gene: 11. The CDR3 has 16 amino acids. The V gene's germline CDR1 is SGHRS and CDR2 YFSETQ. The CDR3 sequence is CASSTGGANSADTQYF. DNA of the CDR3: TGCGCCAGCAGCACCGGGGGGGCCAATTCCGCAGATACGCAGTATTTT.

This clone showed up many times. This CDR3 is CAVLGDTEAFF. CDR3 in DNA: TGTGCCGTCCTCGGGGACACTGAAGCTTTCTTT. This chain joins TRBV2 and TRBJ1-1; no reliable D call. The CDR3 runs to 11 residues. Trimming took off 11 bases at V and 3 bases at J, with 10 bases between the two ends. The germline V gene encodes CDR1 SNHLY and CDR2 FYNNEI.

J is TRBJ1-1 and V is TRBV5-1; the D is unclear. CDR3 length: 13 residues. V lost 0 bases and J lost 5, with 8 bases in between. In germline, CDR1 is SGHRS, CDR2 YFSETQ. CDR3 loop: CASSLAAGTEAFF. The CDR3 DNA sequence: TGCGCCAGCAGCTTGGCCGCGGGGACTGAAGCTTTCTTT.

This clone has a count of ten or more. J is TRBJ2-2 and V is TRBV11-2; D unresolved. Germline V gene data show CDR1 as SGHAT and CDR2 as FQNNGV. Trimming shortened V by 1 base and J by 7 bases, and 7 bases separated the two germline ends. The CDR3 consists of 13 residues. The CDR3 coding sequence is TGTGCCAGCAGCTTAGCGCTAGACGGGGAGCTGTTTTTT. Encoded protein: CASSLALDGELFF.

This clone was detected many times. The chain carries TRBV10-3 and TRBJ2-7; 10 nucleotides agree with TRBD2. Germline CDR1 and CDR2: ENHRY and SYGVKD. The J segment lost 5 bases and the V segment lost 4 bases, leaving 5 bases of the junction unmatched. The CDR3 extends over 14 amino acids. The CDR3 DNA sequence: TGTGCCATCAGTGGACTAGCGGGTCCCCACGAGCAGTACTTC. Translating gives CAISGLAGPHEQYF.

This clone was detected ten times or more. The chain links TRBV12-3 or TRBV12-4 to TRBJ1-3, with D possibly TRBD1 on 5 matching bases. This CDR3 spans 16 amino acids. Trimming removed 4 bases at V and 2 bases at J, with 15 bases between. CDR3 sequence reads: CASSSAGGGAGNTIYF. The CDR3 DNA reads TGTGCCAGCAGTTCCGCGGGGGGGGGAGCTGGAAACACCATATATTTT.